These T cell receptor beta chains were read from a single sample in a study of blood T cells in healthy people across ages. One entry per CDR3 protein, called by TCRdb with MiXCR from the 5' RACE reads. The repertoire includes approximately 810,000 distinct CDR3 sequences, 29% of them detected once, and roughly 17% sits in the top ten. The material sequenced was blood. Receptor source: a woman of 80 years or more in good health. The CDR3 runs from the conserved cysteine through the conserved F or W. Clone size appears in some rows only: once, few, many, or a class for an expanded clone.

cdr3_length: 13; v_call: TRBV30; clone_size: few; cdr3_aa: CAWSVKGRETQYF
cdr3_length: 14; v_call: TRBV7-2; clone_size: .; cdr3_aa: CASSLSLADLEQYF
cdr3_length: 14; v_call: TRBV7-2; clone_size: many; cdr3_aa: CASSSPLASYEQYF
cdr3_length: 18; v_call: TRBV4-2; clone_size: once; cdr3_aa: CASSQVLRGAPSTDTQYF
cdr3_length: 14; v_call: TRBV21-1; clone_size: few; cdr3_aa: CASSKEWGNTEAFF
cdr3_length: 10; v_call: TRBV10-1; clone_size: many; cdr3_aa: CASISYEQYF
cdr3_length: 18; v_call: TRBV6-2/TRBV6-3; clone_size: many; cdr3_aa: CASRSRPWTGGLQETQYF
cdr3_length: 14; v_call: TRBV5-1; clone_size: many; cdr3_aa: CASSFGQTNTEAFF
cdr3_length: 15; v_call: TRBV20-1; clone_size: many; cdr3_aa: CSPGQGPPGDTEAFF
cdr3_length: 14; v_call: TRBV6-1; clone_size: .; cdr3_aa: CASSEELGRYEQYF
cdr3_length: 18; v_call: TRBV3-1; clone_size: few; cdr3_aa: CASSQKGLAGGPRNEQYF
cdr3_length: 16; v_call: TRBV4-3; clone_size: .; cdr3_aa: CASSQDIEQGLYGYTF
cdr3_length: 15; v_call: TRBV5-1; clone_size: many; cdr3_aa: CASSLVTGHSDEQYF
cdr3_length: 14; v_call: TRBV30; clone_size: few; cdr3_aa: CAWSAGTGTDTQYF
cdr3_length: 14; v_call: TRBV12-3/TRBV12-4; clone_size: .; cdr3_aa: CASSKQGRSDVQYF
cdr3_length: 15; v_call: TRBV6-6; clone_size: many; cdr3_aa: CASKTRGAGANVLTF
cdr3_length: 14; v_call: TRBV24-1; clone_size: many; cdr3_aa: CATSDPPRGATQYF
cdr3_length: 19; v_call: TRBV14; clone_size: .; cdr3_aa: CASSQDYPLGQGYTGELFF
cdr3_length: 15; v_call: TRBV7-2; clone_size: many; cdr3_aa: CASSLTWLGTDTQYF
cdr3_length: 14; v_call: TRBV20-1; clone_size: .; cdr3_aa: CSAEQGGSDQPQHF
cdr3_length: 16; v_call: TRBV7-2; clone_size: .; cdr3_aa: CASSLAPGGLNYGYTF
cdr3_length: 14; v_call: TRBV6-1; clone_size: .; cdr3_aa: CATDRTNYNSPLHF
cdr3_length: 15; v_call: TRBV7-2; clone_size: many; cdr3_aa: CASTSGPASQETQYF
cdr3_length: 15; v_call: TRBV7-8; clone_size: .; cdr3_aa: CASSLVVADYNEQFF
cdr3_length: 13; v_call: TRBV6-1; clone_size: .; cdr3_aa: CASSGRLYNEQFF
cdr3_length: 13; v_call: TRBV30; clone_size: .; cdr3_aa: CAWRLTSWETQYF
cdr3_length: 19; v_call: TRBV7-2; clone_size: many; cdr3_aa: CASSLRQGLHTAYNSPLHF
cdr3_length: 14; v_call: TRBV7-2; clone_size: many; cdr3_aa: CASSLGDRGLKLFF
cdr3_length: 15; v_call: TRBV3-1; clone_size: many; cdr3_aa: CASSQDVRAGYEQYF
cdr3_length: 16; v_call: TRBV29-1; clone_size: many; cdr3_aa: CSVLGTDRGWQETQYF
cdr3_length: 12; v_call: TRBV12-3/TRBV12-4; clone_size: many; cdr3_aa: CASSFHRGGYTF
cdr3_length: 13; v_call: TRBV3-1; clone_size: .; cdr3_aa: CASSKQGYEKLFF
cdr3_length: 14; v_call: TRBV7-9; clone_size: many; cdr3_aa: CVTMAGTDYNEQYF
cdr3_length: 15; v_call: TRBV7-2; clone_size: .; cdr3_aa: CASSYRQGLYEKLFF
cdr3_length: 16; v_call: TRBV7-2; clone_size: .; cdr3_aa: CASSLDHSSSYNEQFF
cdr3_length: 16; v_call: TRBV6-2/TRBV6-3; clone_size: many; cdr3_aa: CASRRSSGGAFNEQFF
cdr3_length: 15; v_call: TRBV5-1; clone_size: .; cdr3_aa: CASSAQTGGDTEAFF
cdr3_length: 16; v_call: TRBV7-9; clone_size: many; cdr3_aa: CASSLASLQGATEAFF
cdr3_length: 17; v_call: TRBV12-3/TRBV12-4; clone_size: many; cdr3_aa: CASSLAILAGGYNEQFF
cdr3_length: 18; v_call: TRBV30; clone_size: .; cdr3_aa: CAWSVGPPKQRKDQPQHF